The 27 T cell receptor beta chains below come from one sample, sequenced in a study of technical replicates of blood from several donors. TCRdb keeps only in-frame clones here, not all; method: immunoSEQ multiplex PCR. The sample records around 63,000 clones, over 90% being singletons. Material for sequencing was PBMCs. The receptors derive from a human donor in good health. Some clones in this sample may be carry-over from other donors' samples.

The chain is built from TRBV4-3 and TRBJ1-2, with D tentatively TRBD1 (5 bases). The CDR3 is 16 amino acids. With 0 bases removed from V and 0 bases from J, the gap between germline ends came to 11 bases. The germline V gene encodes CDR1 LGHNA and CDR2 YSLEER. The DNA of the CDR3 is TGCGCCAGCAGCCAAGATTTCCAGGGATCTAACTATGGCTACACCTTC. The encoded protein is CASSQDFQGSNYGYTF.

This clone was recorded only once. The V and J genes are TRBV5-6 and TRBJ1-5; no definite D call. Germline assignment: CDR1 SGHDT and CDR2 YYEEEE. The V end lost 2 bases, the J end lost 6 bases, and 21 bases lay between the germline ends. This CDR3 contains 17 residues. This chain's CDR3 is CASSFGPMEDYSQPQHF. The CDR3 DNA reads TGTGCCAGCAGCTTCGGACCTATGGAGGATTATAGTCAGCCCCAGCATTTT.

The chain couples TRBV12-5 to TRBJ1-1, with 12 bases aligning to TRBD1. The CDR3 runs to 15 residues. Germline CDR1 and CDR2: LGHNT and FRNRAP. Trimming took 3 bases from V and 4 from J; bases not matched to a gene: 3. CDR3 nucleotide sequence: TGTGCTAGTGGTTTTGGGACAGGGGGCTCCACTGAAGCTTTCTTT. Translated, it gives CASGFGTGGSTEAFF.

This chain uses TRBV10-3 with TRBJ2-5; no clear D. The CDR3 consists of 11 residues. Between the trimmed V and J ends, which lost 4 bases and 5 bases, there was a span of 5 bases. Germline CDR1 ENHRY, CDR2 SYGVKD. CDR3 loop: CAISAGETQYF. DNA of the CDR3: TGTGCCATCAGTGCCGGGGAGACCCAGTACTTC.

The V call is TRBV6-6, the J call TRBJ2-3, with 7 bases lining up with TRBD2. V trimming: 5 bases; J trimming: 5 bases; junction bases outside the gene matches: 7. The germline V gene has CDR1 MNHNY and CDR2 SVGAGI (reference sequence). This CDR3 has 14 residues. The chain's CDR3 is CASSPGGSGDTQYF. DNA for the CDR3: TGTGCCAGCAGTCCCGGGGGGTCCGGAGATACGCAGTATTTT.

The chain has TRBV2 and TRBJ2-5, with 7 bases fitting TRBD1. Germline CDR1 and CDR2: SNHLY and FYNNEI. Trimming took 3 bases from V and 0 from J; bases not matched to a gene: 4. This CDR3 contains 15 residues. Written as DNA, the CDR3 is TGTGCCAGCAGTGACCCGGGGACAGACCAAGAGACCCAGTACTTC. Its translation: CASSDPGTDQETQYF. Together with reference TRBV2 and TRBJ2-5, the CDR3 gives the full variable domain: EPEVTQTPSHQVTQMGQEVILRCVPISNHLYFYWYRQILGQKVEFLVSFYNNEISEKSEIFDDQFSVERPDGSNFTLKIRSTKLEDSAMYFCASSDPGTDQETQYFGPGTRLLVL.

The chain joins TRBV2 to TRBJ2-3, with TRBD1 matching over 7 bases. The CDR3 is 11 amino acids. Germline-derived CDR1 and CDR2 are SNHLY and FYNNEI. With 9 bases clipped from V and 7 bases from J, the junction kept 4 bases outside the gene matches. The CDR3 nucleotides read TGTGCCAGTAACAGGGGAAATACGCAGTATTTT. This gives the protein CASNRGNTQYF.

This chain links TRBV7-9 with TRBJ2-7; D is possibly TRBD1 (6 bases). Trimming cost V 5 bases and J 1 base, with 15 bases left between them. This CDR3 is built from 15 residues. Germline CDR1 and CDR2: SEHNR and FQNEAQ (reference sequence). CDR3 residues: CASSRQQGVSYEQYF. The DNA of the CDR3 is TGTGCCAGCAGCCGACAACAGGGAGTGTCCTACGAGCAGTACTTC.

The chain carries TRBV5-8 and TRBJ2-6, with D unresolved. Trimming stripped 0 bases from V and 0 bases from J, with 7 bases between. Looked up from germline, CDR1 is SGHTS and CDR2 is YDEGEE. This CDR3 comprises 16 residues. The CDR3 DNA reads TGTGCCAGCAGCTTGGGACAAAACTCTGGGGCCAACGTCCTGACTTTC. This sequence encodes CASSLGQNSGANVLTF.

The chain recombines TRBV4-1 with TRBJ1-1, with 9 nucleotides matching TRBD1. The CDR3 totals 14 residues. Losses at the gene ends were 2 bases for V and 10 bases for J; bases not matched to a gene: 8. Germline V gene data show CDR1 as MGHRA and CDR2 as YSYEKL. The CDR3 DNA sequence: TGCGCCAGCAGCCAAAACCACAGGGGGCTTGGAGCTTTCTTT. Encoded protein: CASSQNHRGLGAFF.

The sample holds a few counts of this clone. V and J are TRBV4-1 and TRBJ1-4; D is undetermined. V shed 1 base and J shed 7 bases, with 19 bases lying between them. The CDR3 loop spans 17 amino acids. CDR1 and CDR2 from the germline V gene are MGHRA and YSYEKL. Here the CDR3 DNA reads TGCGCCAGCAGCCAAGGCCCTGGGAGGTCATTGGGTGAAAAACTGTTTTTT. As protein: CASSQGPGRSLGEKLFF.

The chain is built from TRBV11-2 and TRBJ2-7; D might be TRBD2 (6 bases). Germline V gives CDR1 SGHAT, CDR2 FQNNGV. This CDR3 contains 14 residues. Trimming removed 5 bases at V and 3 bases at J, with 14 bases between. The CDR3 DNA reads as TGTGCCAGCAGCCCTTTAATCGGGGGCTACGAGCAGTACTTC. Its translation is CASSPLIGGYEQYF.

This chain connects TRBV4-2 to TRBJ1-6; unclear D gene. The CDR3 totals 14 residues. Trimming took off 4 bases at V and 10 bases at J, with 14 bases between the two ends. Germline CDR1 is LGHNA and CDR2 is YNFKEQ. CDR3 loop: CASSPVQDPSPLHF. CDR3 DNA: TGTGCCAGCAGCCCAGTCCAGGATCCATCACCCCTCCACTTT.

The CDR3: CASSESTPGNNSPLHF. The CDR3 DNA reads as TGCGCCAGCAGTGAGTCGACGCCAGGGAATAATTCACCCCTCCACTTT. The chain couples TRBV10-2 to TRBJ1-6; D is perhaps TRBD1 (5 bases). Germline assignment: CDR1 WSHSY and CDR2 SAAADI. Trimming left V 0 bases short and J 5 bases short, with 11 bases between. The CDR3 consists of 16 residues.

This chain joins TRBV30 and TRBJ2-7; the D is unclear. The CDR3 has 13 amino acids. V dropped 5 bases and J dropped 0 bases, with 11 bases sitting between them. Per the germline V gene, CDR1 is GTSNPN and CDR2 is SVGIG (reference sequence). In DNA form, the CDR3 reads TGTGCCTGGGGTCGAGGTAGCTCCTACGAGCAGTACTTC. It translates to CAWGRGSSYEQYF.

The genes are TRBV18 and TRBJ1-1; D is unresolved. Looked up from germline, CDR1 is KGHSH and CDR2 is LQKENI. With 6 bases removed from V and 1 base from J, the gap between germline ends came to 12 bases. The length of the CDR3 is 14 residues. DNA of the CDR3: TGTGCCAGCTCCCCCTCGGTCCAGAACACTGAAGCTTTCTTT. Protein: CASSPSVQNTEAFF.

This rearrangement joins TRBV5-4 to TRBJ2-5, with unresolved D. V was trimmed by 0 bases and J by 5 bases, leaving 5 bases between them. There are 12 residues in the CDR3. Germline V CDR1 and CDR2: SGHNT, YYREEE (reference sequence). This CDR3 reads CASSLASETQYF. The DNA for the CDR3 is TGTGCCAGCAGCTTGGCCTCGGAGACCCAGTACTTC.

V usage is TRBV11-2 and J usage is TRBJ1-1; TRBD1 matches 8 bases. CDR1 SGHAT and CDR2 FQNNGV come from the germline V gene. The junction had 5 bases not matched to a gene; V was cut back by 4 bases and J by 1 base. The CDR3 length is 15 residues. The CDR3 loop reads CASSSSGTGNTEAFF. The CDR3 coding sequence is TGTGCCAGCAGCTCATCCGGGACAGGGAACACTGAAGCTTTCTTT.

The chain has TRBV7-9 and TRBJ1-6, with D unresolved. Germline V gene lookup returns CDR1 SEHNR and CDR2 FQNEAQ (reference sequence). Trimming removed 1 base from V and 7 bases from J, with 8 bases in between. The CDR3 runs to 14 residues. CDR3 coding DNA: TGTGCCAGCAGCTTAGATACGAGGAATTCACCCCTCCACTTT. It translates to CASSLDTRNSPLHF.

The chain couples TRBV5-6 to TRBJ2-2, with 7 bases lining up with TRBD2. Germline V CDR1 and CDR2: SGHDT, YYEEEE. The CDR3 runs 16 residues. The V gene end was trimmed by 0 bases and the J gene end by 1 base; junction bases not matched to a gene: 3. This chain's CDR3 is CASSLDPSGNTGELFF. CDR3 in DNA: TGTGCCAGCAGCTTGGATCCTAGCGGGAACACCGGGGAGCTGTTTTTT.

This sequence joins TRBV7-9 and TRBJ2-1; the match to TRBD1 covers 7 bases. V gave up 4 bases and J gave up 9 bases; unmatched junction bases: 3. Germline values: CDR1 SEHNR, CDR2 FQNEAQ (reference sequence). The CDR3 has 12 residues. This CDR3 is CASSWGQLEQFF. The CDR3 bases are TGTGCCAGCAGCTGGGGACAGCTTGAGCAGTTCTTC.

The CDR3 loop is CASSLVRGGEKLFF. The CDR3 DNA sequence: TGTGCCAGCAGCTTGGTACGAGGGGGAGAAAAACTGTTTTTT. This chain connects TRBV7-9 to TRBJ1-4, with a possible D match to TRBD1 (6 bases). In germline, CDR1 is SEHNR, CDR2 FQNEAQ (reference sequence). Trimming took 3 bases from V and 8 from J, leaving 13 bases between them. The CDR3 totals 14 residues.

The V and J genes are TRBV5-1 and TRBJ2-3; possible D gene TRBD2, 6 bases. The V end was cut by 0 bases, the J end by 3 bases, with 17 bases between. This CDR3 has 17 amino acids. Germline lookup yields CDR1 SGHRS and CDR2 YFSETQ. This chain's CDR3 is CASSLGGPSVGTDTQYF. Here the CDR3 DNA reads TGCGCCAGCAGCTTGGGGGGACCTAGCGTAGGTACAGATACGCAGTATTTT.

V is TRBV27 and J is TRBJ2-1, with 11 nucleotides matching TRBD2. The V segment lost 6 bases and the J segment 9 bases; nucleotides outside the gene matches: 13. The germline V gene has CDR1 MNHEY and CDR2 SMNVEV (reference sequence). CDR3 length: 16 amino acids. The CDR3 bases are TGTGCCAGCAGCCGACGGTCGGGACTAGCGGTCTCTGAGCAGTTCTTC. Protein: CASSRRSGLAVSEQFF.

V usage is TRBV7-9 and J usage is TRBJ2-1; the D gene is possibly TRBD2 (7 bases). CDR1 is SEHNR and CDR2 is FQNEAQ in the germline V gene (reference sequence). V gave up 5 bases and J gave up 0 bases, with 11 bases separating them. The CDR3 has 15 amino acids. The chain's CDR3 is CASSAGAGSYNEQFF. In DNA, the CDR3 is TGTGCCAGCAGCGCGGGGGCCGGCTCCTACAATGAGCAGTTCTTC.

V is TRBV4-1 and J is TRBJ2-7; a possible D gene is TRBD2 (6 bases). The germline V gene encodes CDR1 MGHRA and CDR2 YSYEKL. V shed 0 bases and J shed 2 bases, with 11 bases lying between them. The CDR3 has 15 amino acids. CDR3 nucleotides: TGCGCCAGCAGCCAAGATGCTAGCGAAACCTACGAGCAGTACTTC. Protein product: CASSQDASETYEQYF.

The rearrangement joins TRBV20-1 to TRBJ2-7; weak D call: TRBD1 (6 bases). The CDR3 has 11 residues. The V and J ends lost 6 bases and 5 bases respectively, with 11 bases between them. The germline V gene encodes CDR1 DFQATT and CDR2 SNEGSKA (reference sequence). The CDR3 nucleotides read TGCAGTGCAACAGGGTACCACGAGCAGTACTTC. Translating it yields CSATGYHEQYF.